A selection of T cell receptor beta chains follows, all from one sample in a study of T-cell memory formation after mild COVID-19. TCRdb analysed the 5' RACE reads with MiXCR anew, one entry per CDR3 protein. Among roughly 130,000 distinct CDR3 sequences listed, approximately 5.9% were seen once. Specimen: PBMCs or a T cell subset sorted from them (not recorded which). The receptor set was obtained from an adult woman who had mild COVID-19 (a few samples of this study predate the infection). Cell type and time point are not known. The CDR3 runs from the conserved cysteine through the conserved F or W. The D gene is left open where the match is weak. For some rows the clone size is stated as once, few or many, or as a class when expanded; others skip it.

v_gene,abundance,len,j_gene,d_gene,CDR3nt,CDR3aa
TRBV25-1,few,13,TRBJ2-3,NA,TGTGCCAGCAGTGAAGGTGGCAGGGATACGCAGTATTTT,CASSEGGRDTQYF
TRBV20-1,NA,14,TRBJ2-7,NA,TGCAGTGCTAGAGACCCGGGACGGACCTACGAGCAGTACTTC,CSARDPGRTYEQYF
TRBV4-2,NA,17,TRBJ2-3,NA,TGTGCCAGCAGCCAAGGAGGCGGCAGGGCTAACACAGATACGCAGTATTTT,CASSQGGGRANTDTQYF
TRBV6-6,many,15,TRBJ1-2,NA,TGTGCCAGCAGTTTCCGGGACAACCCTGGGTATGGCTACACCTTC,CASSFRDNPGYGYTF
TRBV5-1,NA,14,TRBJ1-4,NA,TGCGCCAGCACCTTGGACAGTAGCTATGAAAAACTGTTTTTT,CASTLDSSYEKLFF
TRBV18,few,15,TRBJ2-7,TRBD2,TGTGCCAGCTCACCAGGGACTAGCGGGGGCTACGAGCAGTACTTC,CASSPGTSGGYEQYF
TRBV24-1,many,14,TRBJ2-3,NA,TGTGCCACCAGTGAAGGGCAGGCCACAGATACGCAGTATTTT,CATSEGQATDTQYF
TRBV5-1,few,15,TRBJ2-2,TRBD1,TGCGCCAGCGCACAGGGGGCCTCGAACACCGGGGAGCTGTTTTTT,CASAQGASNTGELFF
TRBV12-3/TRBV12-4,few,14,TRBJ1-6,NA,TGTGCCAGCAGATCTAGCTCCTATAATTCACCCCTCCACTTT,CASRSSSYNSPLHF
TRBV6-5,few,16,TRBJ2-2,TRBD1,TGTGCCAGCCGTTTAACAGGGGTAACCAACACCGGGGAGCTGTTTTTT,CASRLTGVTNTGELFF